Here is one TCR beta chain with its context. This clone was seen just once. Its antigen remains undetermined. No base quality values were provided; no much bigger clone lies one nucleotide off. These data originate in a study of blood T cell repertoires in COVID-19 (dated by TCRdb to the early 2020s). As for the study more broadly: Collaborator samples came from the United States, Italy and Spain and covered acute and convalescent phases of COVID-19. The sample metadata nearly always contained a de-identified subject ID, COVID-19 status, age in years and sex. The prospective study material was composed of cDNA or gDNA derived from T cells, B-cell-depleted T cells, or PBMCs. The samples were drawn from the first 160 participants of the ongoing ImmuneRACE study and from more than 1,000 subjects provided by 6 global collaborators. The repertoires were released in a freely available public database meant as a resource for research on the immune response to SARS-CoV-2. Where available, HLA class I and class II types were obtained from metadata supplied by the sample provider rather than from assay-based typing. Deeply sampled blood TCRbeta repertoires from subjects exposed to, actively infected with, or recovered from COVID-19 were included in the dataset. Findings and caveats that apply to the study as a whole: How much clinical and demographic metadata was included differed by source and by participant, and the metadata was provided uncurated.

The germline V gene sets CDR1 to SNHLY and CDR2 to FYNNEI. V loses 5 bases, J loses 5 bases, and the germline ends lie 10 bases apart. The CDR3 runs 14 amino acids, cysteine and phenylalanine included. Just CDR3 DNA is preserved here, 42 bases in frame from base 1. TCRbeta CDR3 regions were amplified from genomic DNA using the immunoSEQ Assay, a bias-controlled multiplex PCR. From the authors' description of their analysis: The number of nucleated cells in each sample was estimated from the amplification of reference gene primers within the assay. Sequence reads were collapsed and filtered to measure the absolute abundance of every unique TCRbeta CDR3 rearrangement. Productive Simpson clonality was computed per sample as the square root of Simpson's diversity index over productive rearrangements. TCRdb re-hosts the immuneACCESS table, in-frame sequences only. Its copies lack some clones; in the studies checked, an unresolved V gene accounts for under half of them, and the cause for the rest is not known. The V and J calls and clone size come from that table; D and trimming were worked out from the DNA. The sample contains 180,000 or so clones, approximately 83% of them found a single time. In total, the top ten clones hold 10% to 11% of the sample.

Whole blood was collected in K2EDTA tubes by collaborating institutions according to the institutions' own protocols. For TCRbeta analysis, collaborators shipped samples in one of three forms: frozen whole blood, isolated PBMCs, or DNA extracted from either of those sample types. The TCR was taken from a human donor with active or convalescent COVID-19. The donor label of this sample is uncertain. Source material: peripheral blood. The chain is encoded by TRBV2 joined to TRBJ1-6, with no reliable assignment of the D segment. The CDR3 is CASSSARNNSPLHF. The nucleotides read TGTGCCAGCAGTTCCGCCAGGAATAATTCACCCCTCCACTTT.